These 5 T cell receptor beta chains originate from one sample sequenced in a study of shared clonotypes between healthy human individuals. CD8 cells regarded as naive lacked CD45RO, were positively chosen for CCR7, and omitted terminally differentiated effector memory CD45RA+ cells. The data were produced by immunoSEQ multiplex PCR, yet TCRdb's version contains in-frame clones alone and is incomplete. The sample consists of millions of clones, about 94% of them appearing once. The material sequenced was naive CD8+ T cells sorted from blood. The receptors here all came from a man aged 18 to 29 in good health.

The V and J genes are TRBV28 and TRBJ2-7; perhaps D is TRBD1 or TRBD2 (5 bases each). Germline V gene data show CDR1 as MDHEN and CDR2 as SYDVKM. CDR3 length: 12 residues. Trimming cost V 5 bases and J 6 bases, with 11 bases left between them. This CDR3 reads CASSPPGLEQYF. CDR3 sequence (DNA): TGTGCCAGCAGTCCTCCGGGGCTCGAGCAGTACTTC.

This chain uses TRBV9 with TRBJ2-1, with 9 bases matching TRBD1. The CDR3 runs to 14 residues. Germline CDR1 is SGDLS and CDR2 is YYNGEE. V lost 3 bases, J lost 7 bases, and 5 bases stayed unmatched. The CDR3 is CASSEGTGLNEQFF. Written as DNA, the CDR3 is TGTGCCAGCAGCGAGGGGACAGGGTTAAATGAGCAGTTCTTC.

This sequence joins TRBV28 and TRBJ1-1; possible D gene TRBD1, 6 bases. CDR1 and CDR2 (germline): MDHEN, SYDVKM. The CDR3 loop spans 15 amino acids. V was shortened by 4 bases and J by 8 bases, with 20 bases between the two germline ends. The CDR3 bases are TGTGCCAGCAGTTGGGCAGGGGAACTAATGACCGAAGCTTTCTTT. Encoded protein: CASSWAGELMTEAFF.

The rearrangement uses TRBV4-3 and TRBJ2-3, with 7 bases fitting TRBD2. Per the germline V gene, CDR1 is LGHNA and CDR2 is YSLEER. V was clipped by 3 bases and J by 9 bases; unmatched bases: 9. The CDR3 runs 14 residues. CDR3 sequence reads: CASSHVAGEGTQYF. The DNA for the CDR3 is TGCGCCAGCAGCCACGTCGCGGGGGAAGGGACGCAGTATTTT.

Regarding this clone: Its ends do not fully match the called genes, so a read error is possible. V and J are TRBV7-9 and TRBJ2-7, with 12 nucleotides matching TRBD1. The CDR3 is 14 amino acids. The germline gives CDR1 SEHNR, CDR2 FQNEAQ (reference sequence). CDR3 sequence (DNA): TGTGCCAGCAGCGCCGGGACAGGGGGCCTGGAGCACTACTTC. Translating gives CASSAGTGGLEHYF.